Each of the 5 T cell receptor beta chains below was sequenced from the same sample in a study of shared T cell receptors in the human thymus. This table comes from immunoSEQ multiplex PCR, and its TCRdb copy is limited to in-frame clones, with some not included. Found here are 700,000 or so clones, 70% to 90% of them singletons; the top ten hold more than 0.01%. This sample was also put to use in a study of human thymus T cells.

The sequenced sample consisted of thymocytes. These TCRs come from a girl under three years old with a congenital heart defect.

In the case of this clone: The sample has other DNA sequences that encode this CDR3 too. The V gene is TRBV6-5, the J gene TRBJ1-1; D not certain. Germline lookup yields CDR1 MNHEY and CDR2 SVGAGI. Trimming took off 8 bases at V and 2 bases at J, with 9 bases between the two ends. The CDR3 loop spans 12 amino acids. CDR3 loop: CASAGVNTEAFF. DNA of the CDR3: TGTGCCAGCGCGGGAGTTAACACTGAAGCTTTCTTT.

The chain recombines TRBV5-4 with TRBJ1-1, with TRBD1 as a possible D gene (5 bases). Per the germline V gene, CDR1 is SGHNT and CDR2 is YYREEE (reference sequence). There are 14 residues in the CDR3. V was trimmed by 4 bases and J by 1 base, leaving 11 bases between them. The CDR3 region is CASSHRQRNTEAFF. CDR3 coding DNA: TGTGCCAGCAGCCACCGACAGAGGAACACTGAAGCTTTCTTT.

The gene calls are TRBV6-1 and TRBJ1-1; 7 nucleotides align to TRBD1. CDR1 is MNHNS and CDR2 is SASEGT in the germline V gene. V trimming: 7 bases; J trimming: 2 bases; junction bases outside the gene matches: 7. The CDR3 runs 14 residues. In DNA, the CDR3 is TGTGCCAGCACCGCGACAGGGCAAAACACTGAAGCTTTCTTT. Its translation is CASTATGQNTEAFF.

The rearrangement links TRBV11-2 to TRBJ1-2; D is possibly TRBD1 (5 bases). Trimming took off 4 bases at V and 4 bases at J, with 13 bases between the two ends. CDR1 is SGHAT and CDR2 is FQNNGV in the germline V gene. The CDR3 loop spans 14 amino acids. The DNA for the CDR3 is TGTGCCAGCAGCTACTTTGGGGCTCGCTATGGCTACACCTTC. Amino acid sequence: CASSYFGARYGYTF. Variable domain in full (rest from reference TRBV11-2 and TRBJ1-2): EAGVAQSPRYKIIEKRQSVAFWCNPISGHATLYWYQQILGQGPKLLIQFQNNGVVDDSQLPKDRFSAERLKGVDSTLKIQPAKLEDSAVYLCASSYFGARYGYTFGSGTRLTVV.

The chain is built from TRBV10-3 and TRBJ2-1, with 12 bases aligning to TRBD2. J was trimmed by 0 bases and V by 2 bases; bases with no gene match: 17. The CDR3 loop spans 22 amino acids. CDR1 and CDR2 from the germline V gene are ENHRY and SYGVKD. This chain's CDR3 is CAISENKFEWTSGASSYNEQFF. CDR3 DNA sequence: TGTGCCATCAGTGAGAATAAGTTCGAATGGACTAGCGGGGCGAGCTCCTACAATGAGCAGTTCTTC.